The 15 T cell receptor beta chains below all came from one sample that was sequenced in a study of brain T cells in children with intractable seizures. The data were produced by immunoSEQ multiplex PCR, yet TCRdb's version contains in-frame clones alone and is incomplete. This table has 300,000 to 400,000 clones, 93% appearing once. Documented time point: blood from clinic visit 5 months post-surgery; TSC patient then seizure free. The sequences come from peripheral blood, collected 4 to 6 months after surgery. These receptor sequences come from a boy under two years old with tuberous sclerosis and intractable seizures.

This chain connects TRBV11-3 to TRBJ2-7; no firm D call. There are 13 residues in the CDR3. Trimming stripped 2 bases from V and 3 bases from J, with 8 bases between. The V gene's germline CDR1 is SGHNT and CDR2 YENEEA. CDR3 in DNA: TGTGCCAGCAGCTTAACCGCAGGCTACGAGCAGTACTTC. It is translated as CASSLTAGYEQYF.

CDR3 region: CASSLVTGLSPLHF. The CDR3 coding sequence is TGTGCCAGCAGCTTAGTAACAGGGCTTTCACCCCTCCACTTT. The rearrangement joins TRBV7-2 to TRBJ1-6; D is possibly TRBD1 (6 bases). The CDR3 runs to 14 residues. V was clipped by 1 base and J by 9 bases, with 10 bases between them. Germline V CDR1 and CDR2: SGHTA, FQGNSA.

The chain has TRBV11-3 and TRBJ2-5; TRBD1 might be the D (6 bases). The V end was cut by 5 bases, the J end by 1 base, with 11 bases between. The CDR3 runs to 14 residues. Germline-derived CDR1 and CDR2 are SGHNT and YENEEA. The DNA of the CDR3 is TGTGCCAGCAGCGGGACAAATTTCCAAGAGACCCAGTACTTC. Its protein is CASSGTNFQETQYF.

The rearrangement joins TRBV7-9 to TRBJ1-2; 8 bases are a match to TRBD1. J lost 6 bases, V lost 2 bases, and 8 bases had no gene match. The CDR3 spans 15 residues. Germline values: CDR1 SEHNR, CDR2 FQNEAQ (reference sequence). CDR3 in DNA: TGTGCCAGCAGCTTATCTCCCGGGACAGGTCATGGCTACACCTTC. Amino acids: CASSLSPGTGHGYTF.

Only one count was recorded for this clone. The V and J genes are TRBV24-1 and TRBJ2-1; 7 positions match TRBD1. Trimming cost V 0 bases and J 13 bases; bases outside gene matches: 8. Germline loops: CDR1 KGHDR, CDR2 SFDVKD. This CDR3 has 14 amino acids. The CDR3 loop reads CATSDLKQGEQQFF. CDR3 DNA: TGTGCCACCAGTGATTTGAAGCAGGGGGAGCAACAGTTCTTC.

The rearrangement joins TRBV11-3 to TRBJ2-2, with 7 bases that match TRBD2. Germline V gives CDR1 SGHNT, CDR2 YENEEA. The CDR3 is made up of 15 amino acids. The trim removed 5 bases at V and 2 bases at J, leaving 5 bases unmatched. This CDR3 reads CASSLRDYNTGELFF. In nucleotides, the CDR3 is TGTGCCAGCAGCCTCCGGGACTACAACACCGGGGAGCTGTTTTTT.

The V and J genes are TRBV7-9 and TRBJ1-4; no clear D gene. V was cut by 1 base and J by 4 bases, with 7 bases left in between. Germline V gene sequence: CDR1 SEHNR, CDR2 FQNEAQ (reference sequence). This CDR3 is built from 14 residues. The CDR3 nucleotides are TGTGCCAGCAGCTTAGACAGCTATAATGAAAAACTGTTTTTT. Translating it yields CASSLDSYNEKLFF. Using reference TRBV7-9 and TRBJ1-4 for the parts outside the CDR3, the full variable domain is DTGVSQNPRHKITKRGQNVTFRCDPISEHNRLYWYRQTLGQGPEFLTYFQNEAQLEKSRLLSDRFSAERPKGSFSTLEIQRTEQGDSAMYLCASSLDSYNEKLFFGSGTQLSVL.

V is TRBV9 and J is TRBJ2-1, with D possibly matching TRBD2 (5 bases). Germline assignment: CDR1 SGDLS and CDR2 YYNGEE. The CDR3 has 16 residues. The V and J ends lost 0 bases and 5 bases respectively, with 15 bases between them. CDR3 region: CASSVALARGDNEQFF. The CDR3 DNA sequence: TGTGCCAGCAGCGTAGCCCTAGCCCGGGGTGACAATGAGCAGTTCTTC.

V usage is TRBV7-2 and J usage is TRBJ2-3; TRBD2 matches 10 bases. This CDR3 spans 16 amino acids. Unmatched junction bases numbered 5, after V lost 5 bases and J lost 0 bases. The germline gives CDR1 SGHTA, CDR2 FQGNSA. In DNA form, the CDR3 reads TGTGCCAGCAGCACGCTAGCGGGGGTTAGCACAGATACGCAGTATTTT. Amino acids: CASSTLAGVSTDTQYF.

A word on this clone: This same CDR3 is encoded by further DNA sequences in the sample. This chain links TRBV9 with TRBJ2-5; D ambiguous. Trimming took off 2 bases at V and 0 bases at J, with 8 bases between the two ends. Germline CDR1 and CDR2: SGDLS and YYNGEE. This CDR3 is built from 14 residues. The CDR3 sequence: CASSVEGYQETQYF. In DNA, the CDR3 is TGTGCCAGCAGCGTGGAAGGGTACCAAGAGACCCAGTACTTC.

The table lists this clone with a few counts. The chain is built from TRBV7-3 and TRBJ1-5, with unresolved D. Trimming took 2 bases from V and 7 from J, leaving 9 bases between them. The CDR3 has 13 residues. Germline CDR1 SGHTA, CDR2 FQGTGA. CDR3 nucleotides: TGTGCCAGCAGCTTAGGACCTCGGCAGCCCCAGCATTTT. Translating it yields CASSLGPRQPQHF.

This chain joins TRBV6-2 or TRBV6-3 and TRBJ1-1, with D uncertain. This CDR3 spans 17 amino acids. With 2 bases removed from V and 2 bases from J, the gap between germline ends came to 18 bases. Per the germline V gene, CDR1 is MNHEY and CDR2 is SVGEGT. CDR3 sequence: CASSYVGLGLLNTEAFF. The CDR3 coding sequence is TGTGCCAGCAGTTACGTGGGCCTCGGACTTCTAAACACTGAAGCTTTCTTT.

The chain couples TRBV6-6 to TRBJ2-7; D is unclear. The V gene's germline CDR1 is MNHNY and CDR2 SVGAGI (reference sequence). The CDR3 extends over 13 amino acids. V was pared by 6 bases and J by 2 bases, with 11 bases between. The DNA of the CDR3 is TGTGCCAGCAGCTGGTTTCCCCCCTACGAGCAGTACTTC. Translation gives CASSWFPPYEQYF.

The genes are TRBV30 and TRBJ2-3; TRBD1 agrees at 9 bases. Germline trimming cut 2 bases from V and 5 bases from J; bases unmatched to any gene: 17. The CDR3 is 18 amino acids. The germline CDR1 and CDR2 sequences are GTSNPN and SVGIG (reference sequence). CDR3 nucleotide sequence: TGTGCCTGGAGTTTCCTTCCCGCCACAGGGGGCCGGGGAGATACGCAGTATTTT. Translating it yields CAWSFLPATGGRGDTQYF.

CDR3 sequence reads: CASSLDSQEQYF. The CDR3 nucleotides are TGTGCCAGCAGCTTAGACAGCCAGGAACAGTACTTC. This sequence joins TRBV11-3 and TRBJ2-4; D not resolved. Germline CDR1 SGHNT, CDR2 YENEEA. V was shortened by 0 bases and J by 13 bases, with 10 bases between the two germline ends. The CDR3 is made up of 12 amino acids.